What follows are 20 T cell receptor beta chains derived from one specimen sequenced in a study of graft-versus-host responses after intestinal transplantation. Libraries were prepared by immunoSEQ multiplex PCR; TCRdb keeps only in-frame clonotypes and omits some of them. The sample records about 19,000 clones, 35% to 40% being singletons. Sequencing used alloreactive CD4+ T cells from a mixed lymphocyte reaction culture, obtained before transplantation. Subset meaning: CFSE-low proliferating T cells sorted from roughly six-day pre-transplant mixed lymphocyte reaction (GvH or HvG direction). These TCRs come from a human patient who was an organ donor for intestinal transplantation.

The chain links TRBV29-1 to TRBJ2-2; 7 bases map to TRBD2. This CDR3 is 12 amino acids long. Germline V gives CDR1 SQVTM, CDR2 ANQGSEA. The CDR3 DNA is TGCGGAGGAGGGGAGGGCACCGGGGAGCTGTTTTTT. Encoded protein: CGGGEGTGELFF.

This clone showed up just a few times. This chain joins TRBV2 and TRBJ1-4; weak D call: TRBD1 (5 bases). Germline V gene data show CDR1 as SNHLY and CDR2 as FYNNEI. Trimming shortened V by 5 bases and J by 8 bases, and 12 bases separated the two germline ends. The CDR3 contains 13 residues. This CDR3 reads CASSRDVPEKLFF. In nucleotides, the CDR3 is TGTGCCAGCAGTAGGGACGTGCCCGAAAAACTGTTTTTT. The variable domain in full, completed from reference TRBV2 and TRBJ1-4, reads EPEVTQTPSHQVTQMGQEVILRCVPISNHLYFYWYRQILGQKVEFLVSFYNNEISEKSEIFDDQFSVERPDGSNFTLKIRSTKLEDSAMYFCASSRDVPEKLFFGSGTQLSVL.

The V gene is TRBV7-2, the J gene TRBJ1-1; TRBD1 is a possible D gene (5 bases). The CDR3 spans 14 residues. V gave up 5 bases and J gave up 11 bases, with 21 bases separating them. Germline V CDR1 and CDR2: SGHTA, FQGNSA. CDR3 coding DNA: TGTGCCAGCAGCATACGGGGCCGGGGTCTATCGGCTTTCTTT. Residues: CASSIRGRGLSAFF.

This clone was seen a few times. This sequence joins TRBV6-1 and TRBJ1-1; a possible D gene is TRBD1 (5 bases). The CDR3 contains 15 residues. The ends were cut back, 4 bases at V and 5 bases at J, with 17 bases in the middle. Per germline, CDR1 MNHNS and CDR2 SASEGT. DNA of the CDR3: TGTGCCAGCAGTGCCAATGCGCGATCAGGGACTGAAGCTTTCTTT. Protein product: CASSANARSGTEAFF.

The gene calls are TRBV5-6 and TRBJ2-1, with 7 bases aligning to TRBD1. In germline, CDR1 is SGHDT, CDR2 YYEEEE. CDR3 size: 14 residues. The junction had 2 bases not matched to a gene; V was cut back by 4 bases and J by 1 base. CDR3 DNA sequence: TGTGCCAGCAGCCTGACAGGGTCCTACAATGAGCAGTTCTTC. It translates to CASSLTGSYNEQFF.

This clone was observed a few times. This same CDR3 is encoded by further DNA sequences in the sample. V gene TRBV18 combines with J gene TRBJ2-1, with 13 bases aligning to TRBD2. The CDR3 extends over 14 amino acids. Germline V lookup: CDR1 KGHSH, CDR2 LQKENI. Germline trimming cut 6 bases from V and 4 bases from J; bases unmatched to any gene: 0. The DNA for the CDR3 is TGTGCCAGCTCGGGACTAGCGGGATACAATGAGCAGTTCTTC. It codes for CASSGLAGYNEQFF.

This clone came up a few times. The V call is TRBV29-1, the J call TRBJ1-2, with 10 bases fitting TRBD1. V shed 0 bases and J 8 bases; nucleotides not matched to a gene: 15. Germline CDR1 reads SQVTM; CDR2 reads ANQGSEA. This CDR3 is built from 17 residues. Written as DNA, the CDR3 is TGCAGCGTTGAAGATCCCCCGGGACAGGGGTCCGGATTAGGCTACACCTTC. Amino acids: CSVEDPPGQGSGLGYTF. Combining the CDR3 with reference TRBV29-1 and TRBJ1-2 gives the whole variable domain SAVISQKPSRDICQRGTSLTIQCQVDSQVTMMFWYRQQPGQSLTLIATANQGSEATYESGFVIDKFPISRPNLTFSTLTVSNMSPEDSSIYLCSVEDPPGQGSGLGYTFGSGTRLTVV.

This clone was recorded a few times. J is TRBJ1-4 and V is TRBV2; TRBD1 agrees at 9 bases. V was pared by 7 bases and J by 4 bases, with 10 bases of the junction left unmatched. CDR3 size: 16 residues. Germline-derived CDR1 and CDR2 are SNHLY and FYNNEI. Written as DNA, the CDR3 is TGTGCCAGCACCCCACAGGGGGCTCAAAATAATGAAAAACTGTTTTTT. Its protein product is CASTPQGAQNNEKLFF.

A few counts support this clone. The rearrangement joins TRBV19 to TRBJ1-5; TRBD1 matches at 7 bases. CDR3 length: 13 residues. V dropped 7 bases and J dropped 5; count of bases not matched to a gene: 5. Germline CDR1 LNHDA, CDR2 SQIVND (reference sequence). CDR3 in DNA: TGTGCCAGTAAAAACAGGGGTTATCAGCCCCAGCATTTT. Protein product: CASKNRGYQPQHF.

The rearrangement uses TRBV5-1 and TRBJ2-7; 11 bases line up with TRBD2. Germline-derived CDR1 and CDR2 are SGHRS and YFSETQ. Trimming removed 4 bases from V and 2 bases from J; junction bases left unmatched: 2. There are 14 residues in the CDR3. As DNA, the CDR3 is TGCGCCAGCAGCCCGACTAGCGGGACCTACGAGCAGTACTTC. This gives the protein CASSPTSGTYEQYF.

The chain joins TRBV5-1 to TRBJ2-1, with unresolved D. This CDR3 comprises 16 residues. V was clipped by 2 bases and J by 0 bases, with 12 bases between them. Per germline, CDR1 SGHRS and CDR2 YFSETQ. The CDR3 loop is CASSFGPQNSYNEQFF. The CDR3, as DNA: TGCGCCAGCAGCTTCGGGCCGCAGAACTCCTACAATGAGCAGTTCTTC.

The rearrangement uses TRBV7-9 and TRBJ1-3; D is perhaps TRBD1 (5 bases). The germline V gene encodes CDR1 SEHNR and CDR2 FQNEAQ (reference sequence). The CDR3 covers 15 residues. V was shortened by 3 bases and J by 2 bases, with 11 bases between the two germline ends. The CDR3 nucleotides are TGTGCCAGCAGCTTCTACCGGGGGGCTGGAAACACCATATATTTT. This translates into CASSFYRGAGNTIYF.

The chain is built from TRBV4-3 and TRBJ2-1; 11 bases agree with TRBD1. Germline values: CDR1 LGHNA, CDR2 YSLEER. The CDR3 runs to 15 residues. The junction had 5 bases not matched to a gene; V was cut back by 2 bases and J by 8 bases. CDR3 amino acids: CASSQPGQGVYEQFF. For the CDR3, the DNA is TGCGCCAGCAGCCAACCGGGACAGGGGGTGTATGAGCAGTTCTTC.

V and J are TRBV7-2 and TRBJ2-7; TRBD2 might be the D (6 bases). The CDR3 runs 15 residues. V was shortened by 1 base and J by 5 bases, with 15 bases between the two germline ends. Germline values: CDR1 SGHTA, CDR2 FQGNSA. The CDR3 loop reads CASSLVTGSPNEQYF. The CDR3 DNA follows: TGTGCCAGCAGCTTAGTTACCGGGAGTCCCAACGAGCAGTACTTC.

This clone is categorized as medium-sized. V gene TRBV5-4 combines with J gene TRBJ2-1; D is unresolved. The V end was cut by 0 bases, the J end by 5 bases, with 12 bases between. This CDR3 has 15 amino acids. Per the germline V gene, CDR1 is SGHNT and CDR2 is YYREEE (reference sequence). CDR3 sequence (DNA): TGTGCCAGCAGCTTGGATTTCGGGCGGAACAATGAGCAGTTCTTC. Protein product: CASSLDFGRNNEQFF. The entire variable domain, with the rest obtained from reference TRBV5-4 and TRBJ2-1, is as follows: ETGVTQSPTHLIKTRGQQVTLRCSSQSGHNTVSWYQQALGQGPQFIFQYYREEENGRGNFPPRFSGLQFPNYSSELNVNALELDDSALYLCASSLDFGRNNEQFFGPGTRLTVL.

J is TRBJ2-5 and V is TRBV4-1; 14 bases are shared with TRBD2. CDR1 is MGHRA and CDR2 is YSYEKL in the germline V gene. The CDR3 totals 16 residues. The ends lost 4 bases at V and 3 bases at J; junction bases unmatched: 4. The CDR3 loop reads CASSPRLAGGEETQYF. DNA of the CDR3: TGCGCCAGCAGCCCTCGACTAGCGGGAGGGGAAGAGACCCAGTACTTC.

J is TRBJ1-2 and V is TRBV27; D gene ambiguous. V was trimmed by 2 bases and J by 2 bases, leaving 6 bases between them. The CDR3 runs to 13 residues. Looked up from germline, CDR1 is MNHEY and CDR2 is SMNVEV (reference sequence). CDR3: CASSLRQNYGYTF. The DNA for the CDR3 is TGTGCCAGCAGTTTAAGACAAAACTATGGCTACACCTTC.

The gene calls are TRBV6-6 and TRBJ2-5, with no clear D. The germline gives CDR1 MNHNY, CDR2 SVGAGI (reference sequence). The CDR3 has 14 amino acids. V was trimmed by 0 bases and J by 3 bases, leaving 8 bases between them. The CDR3, as DNA: TGTGCCAGCAGTTACTCGTGGTTGGAAGAGACCCAGTACTTC. Residues: CASSYSWLEETQYF.

The rearrangement links TRBV4-1 to TRBJ2-7; TRBD2 aligns across 9 bases. Germline CDR1 reads MGHRA; CDR2 reads YSYEKL. With 1 base clipped from V and 3 bases from J, the junction kept 13 bases outside the gene matches. The CDR3 spans 18 residues. This chain's CDR3 is CASSQARSGAGGIYEQYF. In DNA, the CDR3 is TGCGCCAGCAGCCAAGCCCGGTCAGGAGCGGGAGGAATCTACGAGCAGTACTTC.

V gene TRBV5-1 combines with J gene TRBJ2-7; 8 bases are a match to TRBD1. The CDR3 has 14 residues. Germline CDR1 is SGHRS and CDR2 is YFSETQ. V shed 4 bases and J 3 bases; nucleotides not matched to a gene: 6. The CDR3 sequence: CASSPDRGGYEQYF. Here the CDR3 DNA reads TGCGCCAGCAGCCCAGACAGGGGTGGCTACGAGCAGTACTTC.